This is a list of T cell receptor beta chains from one sample in a study of cytomegalovirus exposure and HLA in healthy donors. The table came from immunoSEQ multiplex PCR; TCRdb's copy has only in-frame clones and leaves some out. The top ten hold around 1.2% of the sample, which has approximately 130,000 clones, roughly 80% seen once. The sample consisted of PBMCs. The source is a man aged 50-60 years in good health and CMV-seronegative. CDR3s include the opening cysteine and the closing phenylalanine or tryptophan. Fields, in order: D gene, clone size, V gene, J gene, CDR3 protein, CDR3 DNA. A D gene is named only where the DNA matches it firmly. Clone size is not always given. Where it is, it says once, few, many or a class for expanded clones.

D gene: -
clone size: few
V gene: TRBV7-9
J gene: TRBJ1-2
CDR3 protein: CASSPSGTRNDYGYTF
CDR3 DNA: TGTGCCAGCAGCCCATCCGGGACACGGAATGACTATGGCTACACCTTC

D gene: -
clone size: -
V gene: TRBV4-1
J gene: TRBJ1-5
CDR3 protein: CASSQVGAGRSNQPQHF
CDR3 DNA: TGCGCCAGCAGCCAAGTGGGGGCAGGACGTAGCAATCAGCCCCAGCATTTT

D gene: -
clone size: -
V gene: TRBV18
J gene: TRBJ1-1
CDR3 protein: CASSLNRDTEAFF
CDR3 DNA: TGTGCCAGCTCGCTCAACAGGGACACTGAAGCTTTCTTT

D gene: -
clone size: -
V gene: TRBV2
J gene: TRBJ2-2
CDR3 protein: CASRDGTWNTGELFF
CDR3 DNA: TGTGCCAGCAGGGACGGGACATGGAACACCGGGGAGCTGTTTTTT

D gene: TRBD2
clone size: -
V gene: TRBV5-1
J gene: TRBJ2-5
CDR3 protein: CASTLGGQETQYF
CDR3 DNA: TGCGCCAGCACCCTCGGGGGGCAAGAGACCCAGTACTTC

D gene: -
clone size: -
V gene: TRBV19
J gene: TRBJ2-7
CDR3 protein: CASSIKTEKQYF
CDR3 DNA: TGTGCCAGTAGTATCAAGACAGAGAAGCAGTACTTC

D gene: -
clone size: few
V gene: TRBV2
J gene: TRBJ2-1
CDR3 protein: CASNLGHSYNEQFF
CDR3 DNA: TGTGCCAGCAATTTGGGCCACTCCTACAATGAGCAGTTCTTC

D gene: TRBD2
clone size: -
V gene: TRBV6-6
J gene: TRBJ2-7
CDR3 protein: CASKPGLANYEQYF
CDR3 DNA: TGTGCCAGCAAGCCGGGACTAGCGAACTACGAGCAGTACTTC

D gene: -
clone size: many
V gene: TRBV5-6
J gene: TRBJ2-7
CDR3 protein: CASSLRGYEQYF
CDR3 DNA: TGTGCCAGCAGCTTGAGGGGGTACGAGCAGTACTTC

D gene: -
clone size: -
V gene: TRBV2
J gene: TRBJ2-4
CDR3 protein: CASSDGSSMQYF
CDR3 DNA: TGTGCCAGCAGTGATGGTAGTTCTATGCAGTACTTC

D gene: -
clone size: -
V gene: TRBV9
J gene: TRBJ1-1
CDR3 protein: CASSTRTGNTEAFF
CDR3 DNA: TGTGCCAGCAGCACCCGTACTGGGAACACTGAAGCTTTCTTT

D gene: TRBD1
clone size: -
V gene: TRBV9
J gene: TRBJ2-7
CDR3 protein: CASSVGGTVTYEQYF
CDR3 DNA: TGTGCCAGCAGCGTAGGGGGGACAGTCACCTACGAGCAGTACTTC

D gene: -
clone size: -
V gene: TRBV10-3
J gene: TRBJ2-3
CDR3 protein: CAIRGAEGQADTQYF
CDR3 DNA: TGTGCCATCCGTGGAGCGGAGGGCCAGGCAGATACGCAGTATTTT

D gene: -
clone size: -
V gene: TRBV6-5
J gene: TRBJ1-2
CDR3 protein: CASRPTENYGYTF
CDR3 DNA: TGTGCCAGCAGGCCCACAGAGAACTATGGCTACACCTTC

D gene: -
clone size: -
V gene: TRBV9
J gene: TRBJ2-3
CDR3 protein: CASSGEGGSTDTQYF
CDR3 DNA: TGTGCCAGCAGCGGAGAGGGCGGGAGCACAGATACGCAGTATTTT

D gene: -
clone size: -
V gene: TRBV28
J gene: TRBJ1-5
CDR3 protein: CATSSSRVPNQPQHF
CDR3 DNA: TGTGCCACCTCCTCGAGCAGGGTCCCAAATCAGCCCCAGCATTTT

D gene: -
clone size: -
V gene: TRBV2
J gene: TRBJ2-2
CDR3 protein: CASSANRVAGELFF
CDR3 DNA: TGTGCCAGCAGTGCCAACAGGGTCGCCGGGGAGCTGTTTTTT

D gene: -
clone size: -
V gene: TRBV28
J gene: TRBJ1-3
CDR3 protein: CASSRERNTIYF
CDR3 DNA: TGTGCCAGCAGCCGGGAGCGAAACACCATATATTTT

D gene: TRBD2
clone size: -
V gene: TRBV4-2
J gene: TRBJ2-7
CDR3 protein: CASSQELSTSEVSRYEQYF
CDR3 DNA: TGTGCCAGCAGCCAGGAGTTGTCGACTAGCGAAGTTAGTCGCTACGAGCAGTACTTC

D gene: -
clone size: -
V gene: TRBV28
J gene: TRBJ1-2
CDR3 protein: CASSLARGNYGYTF
CDR3 DNA: TGTGCCAGCAGTTTAGCCCGGGGTAACTATGGCTACACCTTC

D gene: TRBD2
clone size: -
V gene: TRBV5-4
J gene: TRBJ2-3
CDR3 protein: CASSLGREGGTDTQYF
CDR3 DNA: TGTGCCAGCAGCTTGGGGCGGGAGGGCGGCACAGATACGCAGTATTTT

D gene: TRBD1
clone size: -
V gene: TRBV18
J gene: TRBJ1-6
CDR3 protein: CASSPTGGYNSPLHF
CDR3 DNA: TGTGCCAGCTCACCTACAGGGGGCTATAATTCACCCCTCCACTTT

D gene: -
clone size: -
V gene: TRBV18
J gene: TRBJ2-7
CDR3 protein: CASSPLAGIYEQYF
CDR3 DNA: TGTGCCAGCTCACCCCTCGCCGGGATCTACGAGCAGTACTTC

D gene: TRBD1
clone size: -
V gene: TRBV11-2
J gene: TRBJ1-1
CDR3 protein: CASSFVGTGEAFF
CDR3 DNA: TGTGCCAGCAGCTTCGTCGGGACAGGCGAAGCTTTCTTT

D gene: -
clone size: -
V gene: TRBV9
J gene: TRBJ1-1
CDR3 protein: CASSAPKGGAMNTEAFF
CDR3 DNA: TGTGCCAGCAGCGCCCCAAAAGGGGGGGCGATGAACACTGAAGCTTTCTTT

D gene: -
clone size: -
V gene: TRBV10-3
J gene: TRBJ1-2
CDR3 protein: CAISGSGKERYGYTF
CDR3 DNA: TGTGCCATCAGTGGCTCGGGGAAGGAAAGATATGGCTACACCTTC

D gene: -
clone size: -
V gene: TRBV9
J gene: TRBJ2-7
CDR3 protein: CASSPQSAGIPYEQYF
CDR3 DNA: TGTGCCAGCAGCCCCCAGTCGGCGGGGATCCCCTACGAGCAGTACTTC

D gene: -
clone size: -
V gene: TRBV5-4
J gene: TRBJ2-2
CDR3 protein: CASSPSTGELFF
CDR3 DNA: TGTGCCAGCAGCCCTTCCACCGGGGAGCTGTTTTTT

D gene: -
clone size: -
V gene: TRBV18
J gene: TRBJ1-2
CDR3 protein: CASSSGTHGYTF
CDR3 DNA: TGTGCCAGCTCATCCGGGACACATGGCTACACCTTC

D gene: TRBD2
clone size: -
V gene: TRBV7-6
J gene: TRBJ2-1
CDR3 protein: CASSSTSLSINEQFF
CDR3 DNA: TGTGCCAGCAGCTCGACTAGCCTTAGTATTAATGAGCAGTTCTTC

D gene: TRBD2
clone size: few
V gene: TRBV9
J gene: TRBJ2-5
CDR3 protein: CASSASRGAGAETQYF
CDR3 DNA: TGTGCCAGCAGCGCATCTAGAGGAGCGGGAGCAGAGACCCAGTACTTC

D gene: -
clone size: -
V gene: TRBV4-1
J gene: TRBJ1-1
CDR3 protein: CASSHPQGIMGKAFF
CDR3 DNA: TGCGCCAGCAGCCACCCACAGGGCATCATGGGGAAGGCTTTCTTT

D gene: TRBD2
clone size: -
V gene: TRBV9
J gene: TRBJ2-3
CDR3 protein: CASSVYGAGGTDTQYF
CDR3 DNA: TGTGCCAGCAGCGTATACGGGGCGGGAGGCACAGATACGCAGTATTTT

D gene: TRBD2
clone size: -
V gene: TRBV30
J gene: TRBJ2-1
CDR3 protein: CAWSRLAGGQDEQFF
CDR3 DNA: TGTGCCTGGAGCAGGCTAGCGGGAGGCCAAGATGAGCAGTTCTTC

D gene: TRBD2
clone size: -
V gene: TRBV7-7
J gene: TRBJ2-5
CDR3 protein: CASSSGLVAETQYF
CDR3 DNA: TGTGCTAGCAGCTCGGGACTAGTTGCTGAGACCCAGTACTTC

D gene: TRBD1
clone size: -
V gene: TRBV28
J gene: TRBJ2-2
CDR3 protein: CASSTPDRGPTGELFF
CDR3 DNA: TGTGCCAGCAGTACACCGGACAGGGGGCCAACCGGGGAGCTGTTTTTT

D gene: TRBD1
clone size: -
V gene: TRBV19
J gene: TRBJ1-5
CDR3 protein: CASSLGTVSNQPQHF
CDR3 DNA: TGTGCCAGTAGTCTTGGGACAGTTAGCAATCAGCCCCAGCATTTT

D gene: TRBD2
clone size: -
V gene: TRBV14
J gene: TRBJ2-7
CDR3 protein: CASSQRGLAVTYEQYF
CDR3 DNA: TGTGCCAGCAGCCAGAGGGGACTAGCGGTTACCTACGAGCAGTACTTC

D gene: TRBD2
clone size: -
V gene: TRBV10-1
J gene: TRBJ2-5
CDR3 protein: CASSPGLAGPQETQYF
CDR3 DNA: TGCGCCAGCTCCCCTGGCTTAGCGGGACCTCAAGAGACCCAGTACTTC

D gene: -
clone size: -
V gene: TRBV5-1
J gene: TRBJ1-1
CDR3 protein: CASSFGSGTEAFF
CDR3 DNA: TGCGCCAGCAGCTTCGGTTCTGGCACTGAAGCTTTCTTT

D gene: -
clone size: -
V gene: TRBV11-2
J gene: TRBJ1-2
CDR3 protein: CASSFRTGRDGYTF
CDR3 DNA: TGTGCCAGCAGCTTCCGGACGGGGAGGGATGGCTACACCTTC

D gene: -
clone size: many
V gene: TRBV6-1
J gene: TRBJ2-2
CDR3 protein: CASSDTVAGTGELFF
CDR3 DNA: TGTGCCAGCAGTGATACGGTCGCGGGCACCGGGGAGCTGTTTTTT

D gene: TRBD1
clone size: -
V gene: TRBV28
J gene: TRBJ1-1
CDR3 protein: CASRGQGAVRVNTEAFF
CDR3 DNA: TGTGCCAGCAGGGGACAGGGGGCTGTTAGGGTGAACACTGAAGCTTTCTTT

D gene: -
clone size: -
V gene: TRBV19
J gene: TRBJ2-5
CDR3 protein: CASSINSQETQYF
CDR3 DNA: TGTGCCAGTAGTATTAACTCCCAAGAGACCCAGTACTTC

D gene: TRBD2
clone size: -
V gene: TRBV19
J gene: TRBJ2-5
CDR3 protein: CASSPNQGGETQYF
CDR3 DNA: TGTGCCAGTAGTCCGAACCAGGGAGGGGAGACCCAGTACTTC

D gene: -
clone size: -
V gene: TRBV27
J gene: TRBJ1-1
CDR3 protein: CASSLDGQGVTEAFF
CDR3 DNA: TGTGCCAGCAGTTTAGACGGTCAAGGGGTCACTGAAGCTTTCTTT

D gene: -
clone size: -
V gene: TRBV30
J gene: TRBJ2-7
CDR3 protein: CAWSKKQGSEQYF
CDR3 DNA: TGTGCCTGGAGCAAGAAACAGGGTTCCGAGCAGTACTTC

D gene: -
clone size: -
V gene: TRBV5-1
J gene: TRBJ2-7
CDR3 protein: CASSLDAEYYEQYF
CDR3 DNA: TGCGCCAGCAGCTTGGACGCGGAATACTACGAGCAGTACTTC

D gene: TRBD1
clone size: -
V gene: TRBV2
J gene: TRBJ1-5
CDR3 protein: CASRNDRGGNQPQHF
CDR3 DNA: TGTGCCAGCAGGAATGACAGGGGTGGCAATCAGCCCCAGCATTTT

D gene: -
clone size: -
V gene: TRBV7-6
J gene: TRBJ2-2
CDR3 protein: CASSLDRDTGELFF
CDR3 DNA: TGTGCCAGCAGCTTAGACAGGGACACCGGGGAGCTGTTTTTT

D gene: TRBD2
clone size: medium-sized
V gene: TRBV11-2
J gene: TRBJ2-1
CDR3 protein: CASSPMGLAGGRNEQFF
CDR3 DNA: TGTGCCAGCAGCCCTATGGGGCTTGCGGGAGGGCGAAATGAGCAGTTCTTC

D gene: -
clone size: -
V gene: TRBV28
J gene: TRBJ2-7
CDR3 protein: CASSVNRDKLTYEQYF
CDR3 DNA: TGTGCCAGCAGTGTAAACCGGGACAAGCTAACCTACGAGCAGTACTTC

D gene: TRBD1
clone size: many
V gene: TRBV28
J gene: TRBJ1-4
CDR3 protein: CASSFPKLDRGNEKLFF
CDR3 DNA: TGTGCCAGCAGTTTTCCCAAACTGGACAGGGGAAATGAAAAACTGTTTTTT

D gene: -
clone size: -
V gene: TRBV5-1
J gene: TRBJ2-2
CDR3 protein: CASSFNSPDTGELFF
CDR3 DNA: TGCGCCAGCAGCTTTAACAGCCCGGACACCGGGGAGCTGTTTTTT